One TCR beta chain is described in this entry. This CDR3 is also generated by other DNA sequences in the sample. Profiled with immunoSEQ multiplex PCR; TCRdb holds only in-frame clones, not every one. This table has around 69,000 clones, around nine tenths appearing once. The CDR3 contains 13 residues. The germline V gene has CDR1 SNHLY and CDR2 FYNNEI. Trimming removed 2 bases from V and 1 base from J, with 5 bases in between. The sample originates from a study of OX40 agonist ivuxolimab in advanced cancers. The overall study: Enrolled patients in dose escalation had cancers that were hepatocellular carcinoma, melanoma, renal cell or head and neck cancer.

This clonotype originated in an adult with an advanced solid tumor such as melanoma, head and neck, liver or kidney cancer. Sequencing was performed on CD4+ or CD8+ T cells sorted from blood, taken in a trial of the OX40 agonist ivuxolimab. The V call is TRBV2, the J call TRBJ1-1; D remains ambiguous. Here the CDR3 reads CASSELENTEAFF. The CDR3 nucleotides are TGTGCCAGCAGTGAACTGGAGAACACTGAAGCTTTCTTT.